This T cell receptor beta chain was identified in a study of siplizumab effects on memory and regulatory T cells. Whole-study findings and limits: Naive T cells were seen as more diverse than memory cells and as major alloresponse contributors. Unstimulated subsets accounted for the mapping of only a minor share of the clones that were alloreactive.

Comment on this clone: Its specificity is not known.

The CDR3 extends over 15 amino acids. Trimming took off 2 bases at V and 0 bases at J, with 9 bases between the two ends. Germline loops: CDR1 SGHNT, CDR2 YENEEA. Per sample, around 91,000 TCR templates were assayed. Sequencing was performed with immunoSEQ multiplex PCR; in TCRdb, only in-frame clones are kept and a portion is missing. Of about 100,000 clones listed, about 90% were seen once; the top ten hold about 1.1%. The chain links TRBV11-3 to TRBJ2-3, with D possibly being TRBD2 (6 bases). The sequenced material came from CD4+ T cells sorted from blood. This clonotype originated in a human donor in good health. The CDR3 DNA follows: TGTGCCAGCAGCTTATCAGGGACTAGCACAGATACGCAGTATTTT. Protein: CASSLSGTSTDTQYF.